This T cell receptor (beta chain) was sequenced in a study of T cell changes during pregnancy in multiple sclerosis. The method was immunoSEQ multiplex PCR; TCRdb's version includes in-frame clones alone and lacks a portion of them. The table shows 60,000 or so clones, with 80% to 90% occurring only once. The CDR3 length is 15 residues. Germline V gives CDR1 SGHVS, CDR2 FQNEAQ. The chain employs TRBV7-8 and TRBJ2-5; possible D gene TRBD2, 5 bases. TRBJ2-7 matches the DNA end more closely, so the J call is doubtful. The TCR comes from a female donor with multiple sclerosis, enrolled in a pregnancy study. Source: peripheral blood, taken in the first trimester of pregnancy. CDR3 loop: CASSLELGSSYEQYF. CDR3 nucleotides: TGTGCCAGCAGCTTAGAGCTAGGGAGCTCCTACGAGCAGTACTTC.